This T cell receptor beta chain was captured in a study of blood T cells in healthy people across ages. Study findings and constraints: Naive T cell percentage showed a strong correlation with the diversity of TCR beta. With age, beta diversity per million T cells declined roughly linearly, significantly by 40 to 50.

This clonotype came up a few times. Its matching antigen is unknown. PCR was performed a second time for about 6 to 12 cycles using a sample-barcoded 5' primer and a J-beta primer mix. Every sample returned 2.5 million or more CDR3-containing paired-end reads. TCRdb called the 5' RACE reads again in MiXCR, with one record for every CDR3 protein. The data hold 1.5 million to 2 million distinct CDR3 sequences, with roughly 52% observed a single time. Individuals who donated were healthy Caucasians from Russia aged about 6 to 100. Material: blood. The sequence came from a woman aged 40 to 49 in good health.

CDR3 protein: CSARGTETSPLHF. CDR3 nucleotides: TGCAGTGCTAGGGGGACGGAGACTTCACCCCTCCACTTT. The chain couples TRBV20-1 to TRBJ1-6; D perhaps matches TRBD1 (5 bases). CDR1 and CDR2 (germline): DFQATT, SNEGSKA (reference sequence). Trimming took 3 bases from V and 9 from J, leaving 12 bases between them. This CDR3 has 13 residues.